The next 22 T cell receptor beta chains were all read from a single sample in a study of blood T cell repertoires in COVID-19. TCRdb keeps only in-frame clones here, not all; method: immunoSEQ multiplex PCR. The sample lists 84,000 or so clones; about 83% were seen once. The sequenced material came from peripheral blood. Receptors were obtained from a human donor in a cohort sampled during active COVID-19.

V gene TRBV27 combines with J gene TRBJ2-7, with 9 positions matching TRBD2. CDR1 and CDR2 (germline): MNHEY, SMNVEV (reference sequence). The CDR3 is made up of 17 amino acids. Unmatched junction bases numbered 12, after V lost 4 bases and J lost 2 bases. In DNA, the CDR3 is TGTGCCAGCAGTTCCCGGGGGGCGGGAGGGAGGACCTACGAGCAGTACTTC. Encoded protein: CASSSRGAGGRTYEQYF.

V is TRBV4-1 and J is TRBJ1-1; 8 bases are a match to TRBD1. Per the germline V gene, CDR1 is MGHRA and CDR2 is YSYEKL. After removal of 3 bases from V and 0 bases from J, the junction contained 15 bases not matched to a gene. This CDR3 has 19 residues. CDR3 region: CASSHNKDRAKGMNTEAFF. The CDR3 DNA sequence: TGCGCCAGCAGCCATAATAAGGACAGGGCAAAGGGGATGAACACTGAAGCTTTCTTT.

CDR3 region: CASSLRAGSITYEQYF. The CDR3 region has the DNA TGTGCCAGCAGCTTAAGAGCCGGTAGCATCACCTACGAGCAGTACTTC. The gene calls are TRBV7-9 and TRBJ2-7; D remains unclear. The germline CDR1 and CDR2 sequences are SEHNR and FQNEAQ (reference sequence). Trimming left V 2 bases short and J 2 bases short, with 16 bases between. The CDR3 has 16 amino acids.

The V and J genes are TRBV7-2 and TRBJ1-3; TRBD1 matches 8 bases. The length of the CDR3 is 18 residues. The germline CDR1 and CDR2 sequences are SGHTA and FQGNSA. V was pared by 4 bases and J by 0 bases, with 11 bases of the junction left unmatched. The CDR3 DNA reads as TGTGCCAGCAGCTCTATCACAGGGGGTCTATTCTCTGGAAACACCATATATTTT. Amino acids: CASSSITGGLFSGNTIYF. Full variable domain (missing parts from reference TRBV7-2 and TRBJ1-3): GAGVSQSPSNKVTEKGKDVELRCDPISGHTALYWYRQSLGQGLEFLIYFQGNSAPDKSGLPSDRFSAERTGGSVSTLTIQRTQQEDSAVYLCASSSITGGLFSGNTIYFGEGSWLTVV.

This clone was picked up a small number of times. Written as DNA, the CDR3 is TGTGCCAGCAGTTCCGGGACTAGCGGCTCTGGGGCCAACGTCCTGACTTTC. As protein: CASSSGTSGSGANVLTF. The V gene is TRBV28, the J gene TRBJ2-6; 11 bases match TRBD2. Looked up from germline, CDR1 is MDHEN and CDR2 is SYDVKM. The CDR3 covers 17 residues. The ends lost 4 bases at V and 0 bases at J; junction bases unmatched: 2.

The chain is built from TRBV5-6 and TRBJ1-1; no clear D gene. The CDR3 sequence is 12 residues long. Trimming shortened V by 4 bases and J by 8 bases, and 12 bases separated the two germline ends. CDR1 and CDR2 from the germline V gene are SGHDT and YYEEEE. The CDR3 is CASSTFDGEAFF. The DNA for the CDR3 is TGTGCCAGCAGCACGTTCGACGGGGAAGCTTTCTTT. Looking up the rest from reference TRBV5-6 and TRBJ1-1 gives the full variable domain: DAGVTQSPTHLIKTRGQQVTLRCSPKSGHDTVSWYQQALGQGPQFIFQYYEEEERQRGNFPDRFSGHQFPNYSSELNVNALLLGDSALYLCASSTFDGEAFFGQGTRLTVV.

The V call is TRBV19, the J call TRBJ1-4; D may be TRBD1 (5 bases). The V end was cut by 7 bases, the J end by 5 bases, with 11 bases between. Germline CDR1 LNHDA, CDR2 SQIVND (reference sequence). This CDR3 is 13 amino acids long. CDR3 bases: TGTGCCAGTACCCGGGGGTCGAATGAAAAACTGTTTTTT. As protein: CASTRGSNEKLFF.

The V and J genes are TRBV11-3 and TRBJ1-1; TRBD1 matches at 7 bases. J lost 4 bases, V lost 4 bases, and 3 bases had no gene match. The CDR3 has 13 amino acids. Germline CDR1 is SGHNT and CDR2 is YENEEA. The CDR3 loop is CASSSQGGTEAFF. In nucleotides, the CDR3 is TGTGCCAGCAGCTCCCAGGGGGGCACTGAAGCTTTCTTT.

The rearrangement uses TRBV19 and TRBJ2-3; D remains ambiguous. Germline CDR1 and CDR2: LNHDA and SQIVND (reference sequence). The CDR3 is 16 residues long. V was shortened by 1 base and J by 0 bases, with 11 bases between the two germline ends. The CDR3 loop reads CASSIGTATSTDTQYF. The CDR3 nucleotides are TGTGCCAGTAGTATAGGAACCGCCACTAGCACAGATACGCAGTATTTT.

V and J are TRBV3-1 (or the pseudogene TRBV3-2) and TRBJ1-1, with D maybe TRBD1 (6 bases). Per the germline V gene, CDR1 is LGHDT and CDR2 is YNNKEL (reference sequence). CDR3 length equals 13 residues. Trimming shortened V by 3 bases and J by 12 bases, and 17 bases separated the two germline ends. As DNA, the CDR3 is TGTGCCAGCAGCCAGGAGGGGGGGCGTCGGTCTTTCTTT. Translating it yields CASSQEGGRRSFF.

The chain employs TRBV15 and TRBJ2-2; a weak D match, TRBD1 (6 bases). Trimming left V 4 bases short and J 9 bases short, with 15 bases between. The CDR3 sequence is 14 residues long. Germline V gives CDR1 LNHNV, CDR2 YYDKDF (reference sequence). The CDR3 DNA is TGTGCCACCAGCAACTATCAGGGGAACAGGGAGCTGTTTTTT. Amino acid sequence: CATSNYQGNRELFF.

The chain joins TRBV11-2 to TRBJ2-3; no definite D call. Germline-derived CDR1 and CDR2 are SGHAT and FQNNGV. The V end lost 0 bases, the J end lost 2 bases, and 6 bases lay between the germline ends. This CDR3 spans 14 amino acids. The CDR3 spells CASSLDALTDTQYF. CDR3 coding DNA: TGTGCCAGCAGCTTAGATGCGCTCACAGATACGCAGTATTTT.

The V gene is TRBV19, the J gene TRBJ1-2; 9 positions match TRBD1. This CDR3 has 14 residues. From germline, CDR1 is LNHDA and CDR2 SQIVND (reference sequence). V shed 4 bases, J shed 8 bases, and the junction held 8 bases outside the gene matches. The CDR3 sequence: CASSRDRAASGYTF. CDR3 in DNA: TGTGCCAGTAGTAGGGACAGGGCCGCCAGCGGCTACACCTTC.

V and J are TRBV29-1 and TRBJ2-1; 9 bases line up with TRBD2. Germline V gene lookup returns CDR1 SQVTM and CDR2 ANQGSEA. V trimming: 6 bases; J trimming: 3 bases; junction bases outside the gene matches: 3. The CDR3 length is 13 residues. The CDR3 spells CSVPTSGYNEQFF. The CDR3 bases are TGCAGCGTACCGACTAGCGGCTACAATGAGCAGTTCTTC.

The chain's CDR3 is CASSDGTSRNTGELFF. Here the CDR3 DNA reads TGTGCCAGCAGCGACGGGACTAGCAGAAACACCGGGGAGCTGTTTTTT. The chain employs TRBV11-2 and TRBJ2-2; 9 bases agree with TRBD2. J gave up 2 bases and V 5 bases, and 6 bases lay outside the gene matches. Germline CDR1 SGHAT, CDR2 FQNNGV. The CDR3 loop spans 16 amino acids.

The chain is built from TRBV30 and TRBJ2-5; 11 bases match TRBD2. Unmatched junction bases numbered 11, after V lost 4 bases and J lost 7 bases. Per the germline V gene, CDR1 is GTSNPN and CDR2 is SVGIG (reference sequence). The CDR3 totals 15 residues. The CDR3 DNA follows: TGTGCCTGGAAAGTGACTAGCGGGATGGCTGGGACCCAGTACTTC. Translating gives CAWKVTSGMAGTQYF.

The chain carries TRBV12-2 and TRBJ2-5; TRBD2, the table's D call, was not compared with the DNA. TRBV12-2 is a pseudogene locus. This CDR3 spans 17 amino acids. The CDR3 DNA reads TGTGCAAGTCGCTTAGACACTAGCGGGACCCTCCAAGAGACCCAGTACTTC. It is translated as CASRLDTSGTLQETQYF.

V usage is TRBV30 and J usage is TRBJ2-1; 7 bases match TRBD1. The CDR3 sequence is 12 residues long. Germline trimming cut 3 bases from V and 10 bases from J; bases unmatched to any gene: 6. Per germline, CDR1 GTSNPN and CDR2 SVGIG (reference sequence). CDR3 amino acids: CAWRDRHWEQFF. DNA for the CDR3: TGTGCCTGGAGGGACAGGCATTGGGAGCAGTTCTTC.

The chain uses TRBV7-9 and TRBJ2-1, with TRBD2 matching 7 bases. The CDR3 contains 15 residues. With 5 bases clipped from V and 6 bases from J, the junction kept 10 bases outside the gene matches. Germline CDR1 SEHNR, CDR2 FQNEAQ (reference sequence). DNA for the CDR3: TGTGCCAGCAGCCGTACTAGCGCCACTACCAATGAGCAGTTCTTC. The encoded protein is CASSRTSATTNEQFF.

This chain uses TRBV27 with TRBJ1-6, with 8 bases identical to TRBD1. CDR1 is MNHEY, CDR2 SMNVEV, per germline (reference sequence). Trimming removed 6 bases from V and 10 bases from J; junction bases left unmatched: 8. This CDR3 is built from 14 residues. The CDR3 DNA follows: TGTGCCAGCAGCCTGACAGGGGACAGATCACCCCTCCACTTT. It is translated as CASSLTGDRSPLHF.

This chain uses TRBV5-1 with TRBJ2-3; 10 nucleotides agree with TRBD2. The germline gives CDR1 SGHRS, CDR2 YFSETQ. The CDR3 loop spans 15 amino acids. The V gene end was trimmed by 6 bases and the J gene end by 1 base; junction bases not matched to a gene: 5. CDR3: CASTRTSGGTDTQYF. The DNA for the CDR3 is TGCGCCAGCACCAGGACTAGCGGAGGCACAGATACGCAGTATTTT.

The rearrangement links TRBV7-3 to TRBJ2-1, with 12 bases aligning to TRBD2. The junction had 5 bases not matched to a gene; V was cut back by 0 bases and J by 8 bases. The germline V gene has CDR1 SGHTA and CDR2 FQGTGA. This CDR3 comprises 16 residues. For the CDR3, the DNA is TGTGCCAGCAGCTTAACGACTAGCGGGAGTACCGATGAGCAGTTCTTC. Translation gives CASSLTTSGSTDEQFF. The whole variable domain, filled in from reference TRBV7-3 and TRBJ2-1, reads GAGVSQTPSNKVTEKGKYVELRCDPISGHTALYWYRQSLGQGPEFLIYFQGTGAADDSGLPNDRFFAVRPEGSVSTLKIQRTERGDSAVYLCASSLTTSGSTDEQFFGPGTRLTVL.